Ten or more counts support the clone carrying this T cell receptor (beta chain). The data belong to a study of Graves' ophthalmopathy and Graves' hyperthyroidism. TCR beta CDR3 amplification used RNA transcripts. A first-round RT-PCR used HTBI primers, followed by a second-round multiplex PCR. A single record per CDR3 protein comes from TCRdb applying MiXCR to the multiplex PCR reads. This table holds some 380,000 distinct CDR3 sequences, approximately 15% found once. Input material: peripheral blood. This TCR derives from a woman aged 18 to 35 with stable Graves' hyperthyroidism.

For the CDR3, the DNA is TGCAGTGCTAGAGGGACAGGGATTGGAGAGACCCAGTACTTC. Amino acids: CSARGTGIGETQYF. The chain links TRBV20-1 to TRBJ2-5; 8 bases map to TRBD1. The CDR3 is made up of 14 amino acids. V was pared by 1 base and J by 4 bases, with 5 bases of the junction left unmatched. Germline values: CDR1 DFQATT, CDR2 SNEGSKA (reference sequence).